The clone carrying this T cell receptor (beta chain) showed up many times. Its specificity is not known. Sequencing ends 3 residues short of the CDR3 end; the germline J gene provides the rest. This entry is derived from a study of T cell clonality in common variable immunodeficiency. The CDR3 is made up of 14 amino acids. Per germline, CDR1 MDHEN and CDR2 SYDVKM. V was clipped by 6 bases and J by 0 bases, with 12 bases between them. Study observations and caveats: CVID subjects showed higher TCRbeta clonality than healthy controls. Compared with controls, CVID subjects had fewer shared TCRbeta clones.

CVID and control samples used equivalent genomic DNA input. Sequencing used immunoSEQ multiplex PCR; TCRdb keeps in-frame clones, though not all of them. Observed in the sample are 75,000 to 85,000 clones, none of them singletons. This clonotype was obtained from a person aged 18 to 70 in good health. Sequencing used peripheral blood mononuclear cells. The chain combines TRBV28 with TRBJ2-7; D unresolved. Incomplete CDR3 DNA: TGTGCCAGCAGCCAAGAAGCGAGCTCCTACGAG. Its translation is CASSQEASSYE. From start to end, the CDR3 is CASSQEASSYEQYF.